The 9 T cell receptor beta chains presented below share a single source sample, sequenced in a study of graft-versus-host responses after intestinal transplantation. Profiled with immunoSEQ multiplex PCR; TCRdb holds only in-frame clones, not every one. The sample includes 77,000 or so clones, around 95% of them seen just once. Their antigens are not known. Specimen: unstimulated CD8+ T cells sorted from spleen or lymph node cells, collected before intestinal transplant. These receptors were collected from a human donor who received an intestinal transplant.

The chain is built from TRBV28 and TRBJ2-7; 7 bases are shared with TRBD1. Germline-derived CDR1 and CDR2 are MDHEN and SYDVKM. V trimming: 3 bases; J trimming: 3 bases; junction bases outside the gene matches: 5. CDR3 length equals 14 residues. This CDR3 reads CASSFDRDLYEQYF. The CDR3 DNA follows: TGTGCCAGCAGTTTCGACAGGGACCTCTACGAGCAGTACTTC.

The J gene is TRBJ2-7, the V gene TRBV5-5; D might be TRBD2 (5 bases). CDR3 length: 13 amino acids. Germline CDR1 SGHKS, CDR2 YYEKEE (reference sequence). The V end was cut by 2 bases, the J end by 3 bases, with 9 bases between. CDR3 sequence: CASSFLEVYEQYF. The CDR3 nucleotides are TGTGCCAGCAGCTTCCTGGAGGTCTACGAGCAGTACTTC.

This clone was counted once. The same CDR3 can be traced to other DNA sequences in this sample. The chain combines TRBV6-5 with TRBJ1-4; a weak D match, TRBD1 (6 bases). The CDR3 has 15 residues. V was trimmed by 0 bases and J by 2 bases, leaving 7 bases between them. Looked up from germline, CDR1 is MNHEY and CDR2 is SVGAGI. The CDR3 sequence is CASSYSGGTNEKLFF. CDR3 bases: TGTGCCAGCAGTTACTCAGGGGGGACTAATGAAAAACTGTTTTTT.

The V call is TRBV7-8, the J call TRBJ2-7; the D gene is possibly TRBD1 (6 bases). CDR1 SGHVS and CDR2 FQNEAQ come from the germline V gene. The V end was cut by 5 bases, the J end by 2 bases, with 13 bases between. This CDR3 has 14 residues. The CDR3 sequence is CASSPPQGPYEQYF. The CDR3 DNA sequence: TGTGCCAGCAGCCCACCACAGGGCCCCTACGAGCAGTACTTC.

This chain uses TRBV2 with TRBJ2-7; D is ambiguous. CDR3 size: 11 residues. Germline V gene data show CDR1 as SNHLY and CDR2 as FYNNEI. The germline V and J ends were trimmed by 9 bases and 0 bases, with 6 bases remaining between them. The CDR3 nucleotides read TGTGCCAGTAGGGTCTCCTACGAGCAGTACTTC. It translates to CASRVSYEQYF.

This chain uses TRBV29-1 with TRBJ2-3; no clear D. Trimming shortened V by 4 bases and J by 0 bases, and 8 bases separated the two germline ends. This CDR3 is built from 13 residues. Per the germline V gene, CDR1 is SQVTM and CDR2 is ANQGSEA. This chain's CDR3 is CSVVGISTDTQYF. As DNA, the CDR3 is TGCAGCGTTGTAGGGATCAGCACAGATACGCAGTATTTT.

The gene calls are TRBV19 and TRBJ1-6; no clear D. Trimming pared 5 bases from V and 7 bases from J, leaving 12 bases between. The V gene's germline CDR1 is LNHDA and CDR2 SQIVND (reference sequence). This CDR3 has 14 residues. In DNA form, the CDR3 reads TGTGCCAGTAGTTGGGAGGGTCGCAATTCACCCCTCCACTTT. Translated: CASSWEGRNSPLHF. The complete variable domain, with remaining parts taken from reference TRBV19 and TRBJ1-6, reads DGGITQSPKYLFRKEGQNVTLSCEQNLNHDAMYWYRQDPGQGLRLIYYSQIVNDFQKGDIAEGYSVSREKKESFPLTVTSAQKNPTAFYLCASSWEGRNSPLHFGNGTRLTVT.

The count of this clone is one. V gene TRBV11-2 combines with J gene TRBJ1-1; D unresolved. This CDR3 comprises 13 residues. V dropped 2 bases and J dropped 10 bases, with 14 bases sitting between them. CDR1 is SGHAT and CDR2 is FQNNGV in the germline V gene. The CDR3 protein is CASSLQRWRRAFF. DNA of the CDR3: TGTGCCAGCAGCTTACAGCGGTGGAGGAGAGCTTTCTTT. Full variable domain (remainder filled in from reference TRBV11-2 and TRBJ1-1): EAGVAQSPRYKIIEKRQSVAFWCNPISGHATLYWYQQILGQGPKLLIQFQNNGVVDDSQLPKDRFSAERLKGVDSTLKIQPAKLEDSAVYLCASSLQRWRRAFFGQGTRLTVV.

The chain couples TRBV9 to TRBJ1-1, with 8 nucleotides matching TRBD1. V was pared by 4 bases and J by 4 bases, with 12 bases of the junction left unmatched. This CDR3 contains 16 residues. Germline assignment: CDR1 SGDLS and CDR2 YYNGEE. In nucleotides, the CDR3 is TGTGCCAGCAGCCCAAGACAGGGGCGCGGAAGCACTGAAGCTTTCTTT. Encoded protein: CASSPRQGRGSTEAFF. Filled out from reference TRBV9 and TRBJ1-1, the complete variable domain reads DSGVTQTPKHLITATGQRVTLRCSPRSGDLSVYWYQQSLDQGLQFLIQYYNGEERAKGNILERFSAQQFPDLHSELNLSSLELGDSALYFCASSPRQGRGSTEAFFGQGTRLTVV.